The sequence of this TCR beta chain was determined in a study of cytomegalovirus exposure and HLA in healthy donors. Study-level results: Sequencing likely generated an artifact that appeared as a cluster of highly shared sequence variants. It was reportedly the case that the classifier diagnosed cytomegalovirus status with high specificity and sensitivity.

A note on this clone: Its antigen is as yet unknown.

Use of 60 Vbeta and 13 Jbeta primers characterized the PCR. The data were produced by immunoSEQ multiplex PCR, yet TCRdb's version contains in-frame clones alone and is incomplete. The sample holds some 30,000 clones, 75% to 85% seen once. Germline loops: CDR1 SGHDT, CDR2 YYEEEE. The CDR3 extends over 15 amino acids. V gave up 1 base and J gave up 9 bases; unmatched junction bases: 7. This clonotype was sampled from a woman in her late teens or twenties in good health and CMV-seronegative. Sample: PBMCs. V is TRBV5-6 and J is TRBJ1-6; 7 bases align to TRBD1. The CDR3: CASSLIQGYVSPLHF. In nucleotides, the CDR3 is TGTGCCAGCAGCTTGATACAGGGGTACGTTTCACCCCTCCACTTT.